This T cell receptor (beta chain) was retrieved from a study of cytomegalovirus exposure and HLA in healthy donors. It was with 60 Vbeta and 13 Jbeta primers that the PCR ran. Generated by immunoSEQ multiplex PCR, the TCRdb table keeps only in-frame clones and is missing some. The sample includes about 160,000 clones, roughly 75% seen only once; the top ten take over 4%. CDR1 and CDR2 from the germline V gene are SGHAT and FQNNGV. Trimming removed 5 bases from V and 1 base from J; junction bases left unmatched: 3. The CDR3 contains 14 residues. The chain is built from TRBV11-2 and TRBJ1-1, with 8 nucleotides matching TRBD1. Material: PBMCs. The sequence was obtained from a male donor in good health and CMV-seronegative. This CDR3 is CASSDRGQNTEAFF. In nucleotides, the CDR3 is TGTGCCAGCAGCGACAGGGGCCAGAACACTGAAGCTTTCTTT.